The 18 T cell receptor beta chains below come from one sample, sequenced in a study of cytomegalovirus exposure and HLA in healthy donors. The primer mix had 60 Vbeta and 13 Jbeta primers. TCRdb keeps only in-frame clones here, not all; method: immunoSEQ multiplex PCR. Of about 160,000 clones listed, approximately 72% were seen once; the top ten hold less than 8.5%. Material: PBMCs. These receptors all come from a man in his forties or fifties in good health and CMV-seropositive.

The CDR3 DNA follows: TGTGCCAGCAGAACTACAGGGGGTCTCCACGAGCAGTACTTC. This codes for CASRTTGGLHEQYF. This chain links TRBV6-1 with TRBJ2-7; 8 nucleotides line up with TRBD1. The CDR3 covers 14 residues. Germline assignment: CDR1 MNHNS and CDR2 SASEGT. Trimming removed 6 bases from V and 5 bases from J; junction bases left unmatched: 9.

Notes on this clone: Germline is not matched at one junction end, which may reflect a read error. The chain carries TRBV5-1 and TRBJ2-7; the D gene is possibly TRBD2 (5 bases). Germline V gene sequence: CDR1 SGHRS, CDR2 YFSETQ. CDR3 length: 17 amino acids. The CDR3 protein is CASSLAGLGGPSYAQYF. The CDR3 DNA follows: TGCGCCAGCAGCTTGGCCGGGCTCGGCGGGCCCTCCTACGCGCAGTACTTC.

This clone appeared a few times. The V and J genes are TRBV6-5 and TRBJ2-3; 7 bases are shared with TRBD1. The germline gives CDR1 MNHEY, CDR2 SVGAGI. This CDR3 is 13 amino acids long. Trimming cost V 4 bases and J 5 bases; bases outside gene matches: 3. The CDR3 region has the DNA TGTGCCAGCAGTTCGACAGGGCGAGATACGCAGTATTTT. Translation gives CASSSTGRDTQYF.

The chain combines TRBV28 with TRBJ2-7; 10 bases match TRBD1. Germline lookup yields CDR1 MDHEN and CDR2 SYDVKM. This CDR3 spans 16 amino acids. Germline trimming cut 5 bases from V and 0 bases from J; bases unmatched to any gene: 7. The chain's CDR3 is CASSIQTGGSSYEQYF. The CDR3 coding sequence is TGTGCCAGCAGTATTCAGACAGGGGGCAGCTCCTACGAGCAGTACTTC. Combining the CDR3 with reference TRBV28 and TRBJ2-7 gives the whole variable domain DVKVTQSSRYLVKRTGEKVFLECVQDMDHENMFWYRQDPGLGLRLIYFSYDVKMKEKGDIPEGYSVSREKKERFSLILESASTNQTSMYLCASSIQTGGSSYEQYFGPGTRLTVT.

This clone was observed a few times. The chain recombines TRBV5-1 with TRBJ2-3; no reliable D call. Trimming removed 3 bases from V and 0 bases from J, with 17 bases in between. Germline V gene sequence: CDR1 SGHRS, CDR2 YFSETQ. The CDR3 runs 17 residues. In DNA, the CDR3 is TGCGCCAGCAGCTACCGAGGTGGCGGTCCAAGCACAGATACGCAGTATTTT. It translates to CASSYRGGGPSTDTQYF.

The chain has TRBV27 and TRBJ1-2; unclear D gene. The germline CDR1 and CDR2 sequences are MNHEY and SMNVEV (reference sequence). The CDR3 loop spans 15 amino acids. V was pared by 5 bases and J by 4 bases, with 17 bases between. The CDR3 spells CASSPWPTNPYGYTF. Written as DNA, the CDR3 is TGTGCCAGCAGTCCCTGGCCCACCAACCCCTATGGCTACACCTTC.

This clone came up a few times. The rearrangement uses TRBV4-1 and TRBJ2-5, with 9 bases identical to TRBD2. Germline trimming cut 0 bases from V and 5 bases from J; bases unmatched to any gene: 7. CDR3 length equals 16 residues. Germline CDR1 reads MGHRA; CDR2 reads YSYEKL. This CDR3 reads CASSQDMGLARETQYF. The DNA for the CDR3 is TGCGCCAGCAGCCAAGATATGGGACTAGCAAGGGAGACCCAGTACTTC.

The genes are TRBV6-1 and TRBJ1-6; 7 bases map to TRBD1. Trimming took 1 base from V and 5 from J; bases not matched to a gene: 8. Germline V gene data show CDR1 as MNHNS and CDR2 as SASEGT. CDR3 length: 17 residues. CDR3 region: CASSEVLTGWNNSPLHF. For the CDR3, the DNA is TGTGCCAGCAGTGAAGTCTTGACAGGGTGGAATAATTCACCCCTCCACTTT.

This clone was picked up a small number of times. V and J are TRBV7-2 and TRBJ2-1; D possibly corresponds to TRBD1 (6 bases). CDR3 size: 15 residues. The germline V gene has CDR1 SGHTA and CDR2 FQGNSA. V shed 3 bases and J shed 0 bases, with 9 bases lying between them. The DNA for the CDR3 is TGTGCCAGCAGCTTCCGACAGGTCTCCTACAATGAGCAGTTCTTC. As protein: CASSFRQVSYNEQFF.

The chain is built from TRBV5-6 and TRBJ2-3; 14 bases align to TRBD2. The trim removed 5 bases at V and 6 bases at J, leaving 5 bases unmatched. The germline CDR1 and CDR2 sequences are SGHDT and YYEEEE. The CDR3 has 15 residues. The CDR3 nucleotides are TGTGCCAGCAGACGACTAGCGGGGGGGCGGGATACGCAGTATTTT. Translating it yields CASRRLAGGRDTQYF. The whole variable domain, remainder taken from reference TRBV5-6 and TRBJ2-3, is DAGVTQSPTHLIKTRGQQVTLRCSPKSGHDTVSWYQQALGQGPQFIFQYYEEEERQRGNFPDRFSGHQFPNYSSELNVNALLLGDSALYLCASRRLAGGRDTQYFGPGTRLTVL.

The chain couples TRBV27 to TRBJ2-5; D ambiguous. The better agreement between TRBJ2-7 and the DNA end casts doubt on the J call. The CDR3 covers 14 residues. Germline V gene sequence: CDR1 MNHEY, CDR2 SMNVEV (reference sequence). The CDR3 DNA follows: TGTGCCAGCAGTTTATCGTTTCCAGGCGACGAGCAGTACTTC. Translation: CASSLSFPGDEQYF.

The genes are TRBV2 and TRBJ1-5; 8 positions match TRBD1. The CDR3 has 15 residues. Germline V gene lookup returns CDR1 SNHLY and CDR2 FYNNEI. Losses at the gene ends were 6 bases for V and 6 bases for J; bases not matched to a gene: 10. The CDR3, as DNA: TGTGCCAGCAGCGGGCGGACAGGGAGTCTTCAGCCCCAGCATTTT. Protein product: CASSGRTGSLQPQHF.

This chain links TRBV9 with TRBJ2-6, with 8 positions matching TRBD1. The CDR3 contains 19 residues. V was pared by 3 bases and J by 2 bases, with 13 bases of the junction left unmatched. Germline CDR1 and CDR2: SGDLS and YYNGEE. CDR3 region: CASSARQGPYSTGANVLTF. In DNA, the CDR3 is TGTGCCAGCAGCGCAAGACAGGGGCCTTACTCAACTGGGGCCAACGTCCTGACTTTC.

The chain uses TRBV11-2 and TRBJ2-2; 7 bases map to TRBD1. This CDR3 is 15 amino acids long. Trimming cost V 1 base and J 4 bases; bases outside gene matches: 3. Germline V gives CDR1 SGHAT, CDR2 FQNNGV. The CDR3 here is CASSLVGGSTGELFF. The CDR3 nucleotides read TGTGCCAGCAGCTTAGTAGGGGGCAGCACCGGGGAGCTGTTTTTT.

Only a few counts were recorded for this clone. The gene calls are TRBV5-1 and TRBJ2-3; 9 bases fit TRBD2. From germline, CDR1 is SGHRS and CDR2 YFSETQ. The CDR3 runs to 16 residues. V shed 2 bases and J 0 bases; nucleotides not matched to a gene: 4. The CDR3, as DNA: TGCGCCAGCAGCTTTACCAGCGGGGGGAGCACAGATACGCAGTATTTT. This translates into CASSFTSGGSTDTQYF.

This sequence joins TRBV6-5 and TRBJ2-1; D is perhaps TRBD1 (6 bases). Between the trimmed V and J ends, which lost 6 bases and 0 bases, there was a span of 12 bases. This CDR3 has 15 amino acids. CDR1 is MNHEY, CDR2 SVGAGI, per germline. The CDR3 bases are TGTGCCAGCAGAAACGGACAGAGCTCCTACAATGAGCAGTTCTTC. Encoded protein: CASRNGQSSYNEQFF.

The chain is built from TRBV30 and TRBJ2-1, with D perhaps matching TRBD1 (5 bases). Germline V gene sequence: CDR1 GTSNPN, CDR2 SVGIG (reference sequence). Trimming shortened V by 2 bases and J by 6 bases, and 11 bases separated the two germline ends. The CDR3 length is 13 residues. This CDR3 reads CAWSPAGLNEQFF. The CDR3 region has the DNA TGTGCCTGGAGTCCGGCAGGGCTCAATGAGCAGTTCTTC.

J is TRBJ1-4 and V is TRBV11-2; the D gene is possibly TRBD1 (6 bases). The CDR3 has 11 amino acids. Germline CDR1 SGHAT, CDR2 FQNNGV. V lost 4 bases and J 12 bases, leaving 9 bases between the germline ends. Here the CDR3 DNA reads TGTGCCAGCAGCTCCAGACAGGAACTGTTTTTT. It specifies CASSSRQELFF. Supplemented by reference TRBV11-2 and TRBJ1-4, the full variable domain reads EAGVAQSPRYKIIEKRQSVAFWCNPISGHATLYWYQQILGQGPKLLIQFQNNGVVDDSQLPKDRFSAERLKGVDSTLKIQPAKLEDSAVYLCASSSRQELFFGSGTQLSVL.